These 30 T cell receptor beta chains were sequenced from one sample in a study of patients and donors after allogeneic stem cell transplantation. From the RT-PCR reads, TCRdb called clonotypes with MiXCR, one entry per CDR3 protein. The table lists 90,000 to 120,000 distinct CDR3 sequences, 35% to 45% of them singletons. Sequencing input: blood, either unsorted or a sorted T cell fraction (not recorded which). The receptors stem from a human donor who was either an allogeneic HSCT recipient or a stem cell or donor lymphocyte infusion donor (not recorded which). It is not recorded whose cells these are; they may come from a transplant donor.

The chain carries TRBV24-1 and TRBJ1-2, with 8 bases aligning to TRBD1. Germline CDR1 reads KGHDR; CDR2 reads SFDVKD. The CDR3 is made up of 14 amino acids. Trimming took 4 bases from V and 6 from J; bases not matched to a gene: 6. The CDR3 loop reads CATSDPAGGDGYTF. The CDR3 DNA follows: TGTGCCACCAGTGACCCGGCAGGGGGCGATGGCTACACCTTC.

This clonotype turned up a few times. This chain joins TRBV11-2 and TRBJ2-3; D remains ambiguous. The CDR3 extends over 11 amino acids. With 4 bases removed from V and 3 bases from J, the gap between germline ends came to 2 bases. Germline V gives CDR1 SGHAT, CDR2 FQNNGV. CDR3 bases: TGTGCCAGCAGCTGGACAGATACGCAGTATTTT. This codes for CASSWTDTQYF.

V usage is TRBV7-9 and J usage is TRBJ2-2; no reliable D call. The CDR3 is 15 amino acids. V gave up 1 base and J gave up 4 bases, with 10 bases separating them. From germline, CDR1 is SEHNR and CDR2 FQNEAQ (reference sequence). In DNA, the CDR3 is TGTGCCAGCAGCTTAGAACGGCGGCCCACCGGGGAGCTGTTTTTT. It is translated as CASSLERRPTGELFF. Combining the CDR3 with reference TRBV7-9 and TRBJ2-2 gives the whole variable domain DTGVSQNPRHKITKRGQNVTFRCDPISEHNRLYWYRQTLGQGPEFLTYFQNEAQLEKSRLLSDRFSAERPKGSFSTLEIQRTEQGDSAMYLCASSLERRPTGELFFGEGSRLTVL.

V is TRBV7-2 and J is TRBJ1-3; weak D call: TRBD1 (5 bases). The V and J ends lost 0 bases and 8 bases respectively, with 11 bases between them. CDR1 and CDR2 (germline): SGHTA, FQGNSA. The CDR3 spans 14 residues. In DNA form, the CDR3 reads TGTGCCAGCAGCTTAGCGCGACTAGGGGACACCATATATTTT. Its protein product is CASSLARLGDTIYF. Complete variable domain (other parts from reference TRBV7-2 and TRBJ1-3): GAGVSQSPSNKVTEKGKDVELRCDPISGHTALYWYRQSLGQGLEFLIYFQGNSAPDKSGLPSDRFSAERTGGSVSTLTIQRTQQEDSAVYLCASSLARLGDTIYFGEGSWLTVV.

This clonotype has just a few counts. The V gene is TRBV4-2, the J gene TRBJ2-1; either TRBD1 or TRBD2 may supply D (5 bases each). Trimming stripped 1 base from V and 7 bases from J, with 14 bases between. The CDR3 sequence is 15 residues long. Germline CDR1 reads LGHNA; CDR2 reads YNFKEQ. The CDR3 DNA reads as TGTGCCAGCAGCCAAGGAGGATGGGACGGGAATGAGCAGTTCTTC. As protein: CASSQGGWDGNEQFF.

The chain carries TRBV2 and TRBJ2-1, with TRBD1 identical over 8 bases. The CDR3 has 14 amino acids. The germline V gene encodes CDR1 SNHLY and CDR2 FYNNEI. The V segment lost 8 bases and the J segment 3 bases; nucleotides outside the gene matches: 6. The CDR3 loop reads CASVPGQVYNEQFF. In DNA form, the CDR3 reads TGTGCCAGCGTCCCGGGACAGGTCTACAATGAGCAGTTCTTC.

This clonotype was counted only a few times. V is TRBV6-5 and J is TRBJ1-5; D is perhaps TRBD1 (6 bases). Looked up from germline, CDR1 is MNHEY and CDR2 is SVGAGI. The V end lost 6 bases, the J end lost 2 bases, and 14 bases lay between the germline ends. The CDR3 sequence is 15 residues long. The CDR3 DNA reads as TGTGCCAGCAGCACGACAGGCCAAGGCAATCAGCCCCAGCATTTT. It translates to CASSTTGQGNQPQHF.

This chain connects TRBV28 to TRBJ1-2; tentatively, D is TRBD1 (5 bases). The CDR3 loop spans 13 amino acids. Germline V lookup: CDR1 MDHEN, CDR2 SYDVKM. V dropped 6 bases and J dropped 4 bases, with 12 bases sitting between them. CDR3 sequence (DNA): TGTGCCAGCAGCGCCCAGGGCGGCTATGGCTACACCTTC. It yields the protein CASSAQGGYGYTF.

The chain uses TRBV6-2 or TRBV6-3 and TRBJ2-3; D gene ambiguous. The CDR3 length is 13 residues. The germline V gene has CDR1 MNHEY and CDR2 SVGEGT. Trimming stripped 4 bases from V and 2 bases from J, with 7 bases between. The CDR3, as DNA: TGTGCCAGCAGTTTCGCCTTCACAGATACGCAGTATTTT. This codes for CASSFAFTDTQYF.

This sequence joins TRBV28 and TRBJ2-5; possibly TRBD2 for D (5 bases). Looked up from germline, CDR1 is MDHEN and CDR2 is SYDVKM. The CDR3 runs to 14 residues. V shed 7 bases and J shed 2 bases, with 14 bases lying between them. CDR3 amino acids: CASTPHGIQETQYF. CDR3 bases: TGTGCCAGCACCCCCCACGGGATTCAAGAGACCCAGTACTTC.

The sample holds a few counts of this clonotype. The rearrangement uses TRBV7-2 and TRBJ2-3; no clear D gene. Germline loops: CDR1 SGHTA, CDR2 FQGNSA. The ends were cut back, 2 bases at V and 0 bases at J, with 6 bases in the middle. CDR3 length: 14 amino acids. CDR3 loop: CASSLTRSTDTQYF. For the CDR3, the DNA is TGTGCCAGCAGCTTAACCCGAAGCACAGATACGCAGTATTTT.

J is TRBJ1-6 and V is TRBV20-1; a possible D gene is TRBD1 (6 bases). Trimming shortened V by 4 bases and J by 6 bases, and 13 bases separated the two germline ends. Germline-derived CDR1 and CDR2 are DFQATT and SNEGSKA (reference sequence). The CDR3 is 14 amino acids. The CDR3 is CSAMVRGINSPLHF. The CDR3 nucleotides read TGCAGTGCTATGGTTAGGGGGATTAATTCACCCCTCCACTTT.

V is TRBV7-2 and J is TRBJ1-1; D is undetermined. Germline V lookup: CDR1 SGHTA, CDR2 FQGNSA. With 1 base removed from V and 0 bases from J, the gap between germline ends came to 9 bases. CDR3 length: 15 residues. The CDR3 reads CASSLGAIMNTEAFF. The DNA for the CDR3 is TGTGCCAGCAGCTTAGGGGCAATAATGAACACTGAAGCTTTCTTT.

In this sample, this clonotype turned up a few times. The CDR3 DNA reads as TGCGCCAGCAGCTTGGGGACGGACTATGGCTACACCTTC. Its protein product is CASSLGTDYGYTF. The J gene is TRBJ1-2, the V gene TRBV5-1; D call uncertain. The CDR3 sequence is 13 residues long. The V end lost 0 bases, the J end lost 3 bases, and 6 bases lay between the germline ends. Germline V gene sequence: CDR1 SGHRS, CDR2 YFSETQ.

In its sample, this clonotype was seen a few times. This rearrangement joins TRBV11-2 to TRBJ2-3; D assignment may be TRBD1 or TRBD2 (5 bases each). The CDR3 is made up of 14 amino acids. The germline gives CDR1 SGHAT, CDR2 FQNNGV. The ends were cut back, 5 bases at V and 2 bases at J, with 11 bases in the middle. The CDR3 sequence: CASSPGTATDTQYF. CDR3 nucleotide sequence: TGTGCCAGCAGCCCAGGGACGGCCACAGATACGCAGTATTTT.

As regards this clonotype: One end of the junction does not line up with germline, which may come from a read error. This chain uses TRBV12-3 or TRBV12-4 with TRBJ2-1; D is perhaps TRBD1 (6 bases). The CDR3 sequence is 13 residues long. CDR3: CASTPRGRQRGSF. The CDR3, as DNA: TGTGCCAGCACTCCCAGGGGTCGGCAAAGGGGATCCTTC.

CDR3 nucleotides: TGTGCCAGCTCTCATGGGCAGCCCCAGCATTTT. This codes for CASSHGQPQHF. The J gene is TRBJ1-5, the V gene TRBV6-2 or TRBV6-3; D uncertain. Trimming pared 8 bases from V and 7 bases from J, leaving 9 bases between. CDR3 length: 11 residues. Germline CDR1 is MNHEY and CDR2 is SVGEGT.

By share, this clonotype ranks as medium-sized. The chain links TRBV29-1 to TRBJ2-1; D not certain. Trimming shortened V by 5 bases and J by 0 bases, and 17 bases separated the two germline ends. CDR3 length equals 16 residues. Germline V gives CDR1 SQVTM, CDR2 ANQGSEA. The CDR3 region has the DNA TGCAGCGTTACATCTCAAGAGTCAATCTCCTACAATGAGCAGTTCTTC. Translating it yields CSVTSQESISYNEQFF.

V gene TRBV20-1 combines with J gene TRBJ2-1, with D possibly TRBD2 on 6 matching bases. Germline V CDR1 and CDR2: DFQATT, SNEGSKA (reference sequence). The CDR3 has 17 amino acids. Trimming removed 0 bases at V and 5 bases at J, with 20 bases between. This CDR3 reads CSARDRRGVAVNNEQFF. CDR3 DNA sequence: TGCAGTGCTAGAGATCGTCGCGGAGTAGCGGTAAACAATGAGCAGTTCTTC.

This clonotype was seen more than once but under ten times. The chain combines TRBV6-2 or TRBV6-3 with TRBJ2-7; D may be TRBD2 (6 bases). The CDR3 totals 14 residues. V was trimmed by 4 bases and J by 2 bases, leaving 12 bases between them. CDR1 and CDR2 from the germline V gene are MNHEY and SVGEGT. The DNA for the CDR3 is TGTGCCAGCAGTTTGGAGCGGGTCACCTACGAGCAGTACTTC. The encoded protein is CASSLERVTYEQYF.

This chain links TRBV6-5 with TRBJ1-5, with D unclear. Germline loops: CDR1 MNHEY, CDR2 SVGAGI. This CDR3 comprises 13 residues. V was shortened by 10 bases and J by 3 bases, with 13 bases between the two germline ends. The chain's CDR3 is CATRSGDNQPQHF. For the CDR3, the DNA is TGTGCCACCCGGTCCGGGGACAATCAGCCCCAGCATTTT.

Turning to this clonotype: One junction end disagrees with the germline gene, perhaps due to a read error. The CDR3 is CASSLSTGIPTDTQYF. The CDR3 bases are TGTGCCAGCAGTCTATCGACAGGAATCCCCACAGATACGCAGTATTTT. This chain joins TRBV27 and TRBJ2-3; the D gene is possibly TRBD1 (6 bases). The CDR3 has 16 amino acids. The germline V gene encodes CDR1 MNHEY and CDR2 SMNVEV (reference sequence).

In its sample, this clonotype was seen a few times. This sequence joins TRBV5-1 and TRBJ2-6, with no clear D. The CDR3 is made up of 16 amino acids. V lost 3 bases and J 2 bases, leaving 12 bases between the germline ends. Germline-derived CDR1 and CDR2 are SGHRS and YFSETQ. Here the CDR3 reads CASSSPEPTGANVLTF. In DNA, the CDR3 is TGCGCCAGCAGCTCGCCGGAGCCGACTGGGGCCAACGTCCTGACTTTC.

V gene TRBV5-1 combines with J gene TRBJ1-1, with a possible D match to TRBD1 (5 bases). The germline V and J ends were trimmed by 1 base and 1 base, with 11 bases remaining between them. Germline lookup yields CDR1 SGHRS and CDR2 YFSETQ. This CDR3 comprises 15 residues. CDR3 loop: CASSLYPTGNTEAFF. CDR3 nucleotides: TGCGCCAGCAGCTTGTACCCTACAGGGAACACTGAAGCTTTCTTT. Combining the CDR3 with reference TRBV5-1 and TRBJ1-1 gives the whole variable domain KAGVTQTPRYLIKTRGQQVTLSCSPISGHRSVSWYQQTPGQGLQFLFEYFSETQRNKGNFPGRFSGRQFSNSRSEMNVSTLELGDSALYLCASSLYPTGNTEAFFGQGTRLTVV.

The chain carries TRBV12-3 or TRBV12-4 and TRBJ1-5; D may be TRBD1 (6 bases). CDR3 length equals 16 residues. Trimming left V 6 bases short and J 1 base short, with 16 bases between. CDR3 region: CASSPGQSRSNQPQHF. CDR3 bases: TGTGCCAGCAGCCCAGGACAGTCTAGGAGCAATCAGCCCCAGCATTTT.

The chain carries TRBV20-1 and TRBJ2-1; D gene ambiguous. V was trimmed by 3 bases and J by 0 bases, leaving 9 bases between them. Germline CDR1 reads DFQATT; CDR2 reads SNEGSKA (reference sequence). The CDR3 has 14 amino acids. CDR3 DNA: TGCAGTGCTAGCGCGGTGAGCTCCTACAATGAGCAGTTCTTC. This codes for CSASAVSSYNEQFF.

This clonotype was seen only a few times. The chain carries TRBV5-1 and TRBJ1-2; 7 positions match TRBD1. Germline lookup yields CDR1 SGHRS and CDR2 YFSETQ. This CDR3 contains 16 residues. V lost 0 bases to trimming and J lost 1 base; unmatched junction nucleotides: 6. The CDR3 loop reads CASSLGPGQSNYGYTF. The CDR3 nucleotides are TGCGCCAGCAGCTTGGGACCGGGACAGAGTAACTATGGCTACACCTTC.

The rearrangement uses TRBV12-3 or TRBV12-4 and TRBJ1-4; 9 bases fit TRBD1. V was clipped by 4 bases and J by 5 bases; unmatched bases: 8. The CDR3 covers 16 residues. The CDR3 spells CASSSTHRGLNEKLFF. The DNA for the CDR3 is TGTGCCAGCAGTTCGACCCACAGGGGGCTAAATGAAAAACTGTTTTTT.

This chain's CDR3 is CATSRDLVYTTEAFF. The CDR3, as DNA: TGTGCCACCAGCAGAGATCTAGTCTACACCACTGAAGCTTTCTTT. V is TRBV15 and J is TRBJ1-1; D not resolved. The CDR3 totals 15 residues. CDR1 LNHNV and CDR2 YYDKDF come from the germline V gene (reference sequence). Trimming shortened V by 0 bases and J by 4 bases, and 12 bases separated the two germline ends.

The chain recombines TRBV29-1 with TRBJ1-5; TRBD1 might be the D (5 bases). The CDR3 totals 13 residues. Germline V CDR1 and CDR2: SQVTM, ANQGSEA. The V end lost 4 bases, the J end lost 6 bases, and 13 bases lay between the germline ends. CDR3 sequence reads: CSVGRGSGQPQHF. CDR3 DNA: TGCAGCGTTGGTAGGGGATCGGGTCAGCCCCAGCATTTT.